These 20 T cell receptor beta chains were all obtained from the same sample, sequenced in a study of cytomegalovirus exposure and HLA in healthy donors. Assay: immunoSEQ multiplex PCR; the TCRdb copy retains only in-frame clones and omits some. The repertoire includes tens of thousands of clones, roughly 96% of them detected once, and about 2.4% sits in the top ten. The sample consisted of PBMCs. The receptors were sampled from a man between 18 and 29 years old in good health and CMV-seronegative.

The CDR3, as DNA: TGTGCCAGCAGCTTGATGCAGGTGGGCACTGAAGCTTTCTTT. Translated, it gives CASSLMQVGTEAFF. The chain links TRBV5-5 to TRBJ1-1; D not certain. V shed 1 base and J shed 4 bases, with 11 bases lying between them. The CDR3 runs 14 residues. Germline V gene lookup returns CDR1 SGHKS and CDR2 YYEKEE (reference sequence).

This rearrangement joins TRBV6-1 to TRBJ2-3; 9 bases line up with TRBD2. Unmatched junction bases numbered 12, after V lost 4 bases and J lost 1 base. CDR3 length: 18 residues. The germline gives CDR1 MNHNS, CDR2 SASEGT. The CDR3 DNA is TGTGCCAGCAGTGGGCTAGCGGGGAAAGGGGTGGGCACAGATACGCAGTATTTT. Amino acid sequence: CASSGLAGKGVGTDTQYF.

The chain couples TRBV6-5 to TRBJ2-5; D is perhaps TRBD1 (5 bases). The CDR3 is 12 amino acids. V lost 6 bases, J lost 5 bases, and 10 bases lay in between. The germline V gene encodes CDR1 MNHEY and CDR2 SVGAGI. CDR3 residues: CASRGQSETQYF. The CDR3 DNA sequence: TGTGCCAGCAGGGGGCAGTCGGAGACCCAGTACTTC.

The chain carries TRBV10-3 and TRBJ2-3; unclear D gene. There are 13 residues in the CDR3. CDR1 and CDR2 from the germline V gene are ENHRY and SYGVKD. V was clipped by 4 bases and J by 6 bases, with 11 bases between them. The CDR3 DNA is TGTGCCATCAGTGCCGTACCAGTGGATACGCAGTATTTT. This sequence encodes CAISAVPVDTQYF.

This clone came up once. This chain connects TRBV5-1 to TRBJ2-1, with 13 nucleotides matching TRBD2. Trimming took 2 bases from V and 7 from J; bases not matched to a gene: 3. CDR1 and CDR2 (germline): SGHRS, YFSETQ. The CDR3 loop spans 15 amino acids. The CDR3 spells CASSLMTSGRNEQFF. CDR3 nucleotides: TGCGCCAGCAGCTTAATGACTAGCGGGAGGAATGAGCAGTTCTTC.

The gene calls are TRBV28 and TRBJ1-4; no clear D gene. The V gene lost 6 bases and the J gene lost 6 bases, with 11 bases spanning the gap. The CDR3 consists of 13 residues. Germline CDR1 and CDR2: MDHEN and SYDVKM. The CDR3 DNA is TGTGCCAGCAGCCATCTAAGATATGAAAAACTGTTTTTT. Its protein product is CASSHLRYEKLFF.

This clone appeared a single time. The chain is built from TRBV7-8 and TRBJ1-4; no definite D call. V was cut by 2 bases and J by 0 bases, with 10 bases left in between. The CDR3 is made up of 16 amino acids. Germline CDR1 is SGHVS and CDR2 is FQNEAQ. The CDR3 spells CASSLNPGATNEKLFF. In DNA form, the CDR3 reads TGTGCCAGCAGCTTAAATCCCGGTGCAACTAATGAAAAACTGTTTTTT. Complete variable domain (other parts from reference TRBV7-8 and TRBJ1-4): GAGVSQSPRYKVAKRGQDVALRCDPISGHVSLFWYQQALGQGPEFLTYFQNEAQLDKSGLPSDRFFAERPEGSVSTLKIQRTQQEDSAVYLCASSLNPGATNEKLFFGSGTQLSVL.

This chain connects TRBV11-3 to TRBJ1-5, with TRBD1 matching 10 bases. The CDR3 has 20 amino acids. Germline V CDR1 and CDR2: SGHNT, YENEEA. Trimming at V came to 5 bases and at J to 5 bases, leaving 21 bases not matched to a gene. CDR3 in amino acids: CASSQGAAGQGKLFYQPQHF. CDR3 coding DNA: TGTGCCAGCAGCCAGGGGGCAGCGGGACAGGGGAAGCTCTTTTATCAGCCCCAGCATTTT.

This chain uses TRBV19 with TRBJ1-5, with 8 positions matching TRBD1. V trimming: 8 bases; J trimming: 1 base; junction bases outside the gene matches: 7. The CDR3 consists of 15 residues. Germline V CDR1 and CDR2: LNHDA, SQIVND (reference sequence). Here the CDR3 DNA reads TGTGCCAGTCGGTCAGGGGGCCCGAGCAATCAGCCCCAGCATTTT. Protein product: CASRSGGPSNQPQHF.

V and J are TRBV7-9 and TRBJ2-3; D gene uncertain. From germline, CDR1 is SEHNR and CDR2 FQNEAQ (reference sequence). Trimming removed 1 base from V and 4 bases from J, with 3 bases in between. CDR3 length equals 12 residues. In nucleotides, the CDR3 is TGTGCCAGCAGCTTAGTCGCAGATACGCAGTATTTT. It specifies CASSLVADTQYF.

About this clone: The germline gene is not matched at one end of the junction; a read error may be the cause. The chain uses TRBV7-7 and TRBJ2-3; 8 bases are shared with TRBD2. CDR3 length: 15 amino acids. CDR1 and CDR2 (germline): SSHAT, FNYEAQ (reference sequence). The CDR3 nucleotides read TGTGCTAGCAGCCCCCGGGGGGGTGGCACAGATACGCAGTATTTT. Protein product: CASSPRGGGTDTQYF.

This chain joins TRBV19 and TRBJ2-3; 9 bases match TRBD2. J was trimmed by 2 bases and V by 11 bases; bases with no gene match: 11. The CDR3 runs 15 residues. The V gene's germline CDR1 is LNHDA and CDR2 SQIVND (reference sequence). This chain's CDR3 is CACGTAGGFTDTQYF. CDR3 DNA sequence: TGTGCCTGTGGGACAGCGGGGGGATTCACAGATACGCAGTATTTT.

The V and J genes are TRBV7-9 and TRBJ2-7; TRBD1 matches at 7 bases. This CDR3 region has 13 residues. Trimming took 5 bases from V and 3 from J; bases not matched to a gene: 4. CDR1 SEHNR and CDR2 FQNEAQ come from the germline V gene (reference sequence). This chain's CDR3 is CASSRQGGYEQYF. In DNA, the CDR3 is TGTGCCAGCAGCCGACAGGGTGGCTACGAGCAGTACTTC.

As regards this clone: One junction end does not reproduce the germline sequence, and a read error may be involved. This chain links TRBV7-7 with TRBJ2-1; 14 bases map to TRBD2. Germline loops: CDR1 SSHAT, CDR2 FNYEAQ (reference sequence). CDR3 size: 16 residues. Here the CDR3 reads CASSPQTSGRGDEQFF. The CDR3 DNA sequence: TGTGCTAGCAGCCCCCAGACTAGCGGGAGGGGCGATGAGCAGTTCTTC.

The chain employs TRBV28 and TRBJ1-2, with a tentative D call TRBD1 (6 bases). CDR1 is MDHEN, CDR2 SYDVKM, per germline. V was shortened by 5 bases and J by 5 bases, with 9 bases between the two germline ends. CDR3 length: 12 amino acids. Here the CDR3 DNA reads TGTGCCAGCAGTCTCCAGGGGTATGGCTACACCTTC. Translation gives CASSLQGYGYTF.

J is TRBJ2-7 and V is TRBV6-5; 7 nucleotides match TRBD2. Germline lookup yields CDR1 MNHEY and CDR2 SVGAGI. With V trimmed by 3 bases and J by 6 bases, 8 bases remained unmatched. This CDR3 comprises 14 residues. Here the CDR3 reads CASSYGGSFPEQYF. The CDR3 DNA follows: TGTGCCAGCAGTTATGGCGGGAGCTTCCCCGAGCAGTACTTC.

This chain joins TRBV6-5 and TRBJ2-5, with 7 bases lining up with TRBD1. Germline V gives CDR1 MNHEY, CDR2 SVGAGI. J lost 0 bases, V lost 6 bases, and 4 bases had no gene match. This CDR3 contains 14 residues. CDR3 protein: CASRSDRYQETQYF. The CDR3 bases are TGTGCCAGCAGGTCGGACAGGTACCAAGAGACCCAGTACTTC.

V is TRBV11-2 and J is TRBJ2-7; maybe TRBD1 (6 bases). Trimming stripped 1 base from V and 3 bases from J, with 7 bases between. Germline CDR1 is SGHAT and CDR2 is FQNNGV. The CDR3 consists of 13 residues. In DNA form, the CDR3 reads TGTGCCAGCAGCTTAGGGGACATCTACGAGCAGTACTTC. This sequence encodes CASSLGDIYEQYF.

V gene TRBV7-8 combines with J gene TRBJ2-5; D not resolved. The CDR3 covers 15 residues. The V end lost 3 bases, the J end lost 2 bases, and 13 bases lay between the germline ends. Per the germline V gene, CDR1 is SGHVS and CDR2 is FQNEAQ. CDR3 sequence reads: CASSFVPSSQETQYF. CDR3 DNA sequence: TGTGCCAGCAGCTTCGTACCATCCAGTCAAGAGACCCAGTACTTC.

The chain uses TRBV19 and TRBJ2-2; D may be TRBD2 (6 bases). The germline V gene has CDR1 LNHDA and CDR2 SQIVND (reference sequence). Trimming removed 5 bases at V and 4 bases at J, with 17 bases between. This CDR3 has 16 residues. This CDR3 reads CASSLFGGVSTGELFF. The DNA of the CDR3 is TGTGCCAGTAGTCTTTTCGGAGGGGTTAGCACCGGGGAGCTGTTTTTT.